This TCR beta chain appears in the sequencing data of a study of cytomegalovirus exposure and HLA in healthy donors (dated by TCRdb to 2016 to 2017). Concerning the study at large: An earlier analysis of roughly 500 of the donors reported approximately 300 Gb of sequence data and 95 million to 120 million unique TCR beta sequences obtained from about 179 million T cells. The number of donors typed differed by locus, with about 629-630 for A, B, C, DRB1 and DQB1, 522 for DQA1, 606 for DPA1, and 400 to 490 for DPB1. The aim of the study was to test whether cataloging public T cell receptors could identify signatures of past pathogen exposure. Both class I and class II loci were covered by HLA typing, at four-digit resolution. In an earlier analysis of a few hundred of the donors, high-throughput TCR beta sequencing was used to judge whether each TCR beta V gene segment behaved as functional or pseudogenic. Every discovery cohort repertoire had been produced on one sequencing platform. A later analysis re-analyzed previously published TCR beta repertoires from 500 to 700 donors and added high-resolution HLA genotyping to study TCR occurrence patterns. Rather than drawing on any new phenotypic data, the later analysis identified candidate immune exposures from TCR beta sequences and the way those sequences occurred across donors. The genetic ancestry cluster associated with self-reported Caucasian donors included roughly 84% of the 300 to 400 genotyped donors. Because of strong linkage in the cohort, five DR-DQ haplotypes were treated as single units for association and clustering. In addition to the first cohort of approximately 650 subjects, a separate validation cohort of 120 different subjects was used. Genome-wide SNP genotypes for about 60% of the 666 donors were used in a later genetic analysis, which treated that subset as a discovery cohort. Using immunosequencing, the study profiled T cell repertoires from 500 to 800 subjects and related those repertoires to cytomegalovirus serostatus. Approximately 300 gigabases of sequencing data and 91 million or so unique TCR sequences made up an early release that covered several hundred HLA-typed donors. Alongside the repertoire data, information on donor age, sex, ethnicity and CMV serostatus was compiled. Across 398 genotyped donors of the cohort, an average of roughly 250,000 unique TCR beta nucleotide sequences per donor were sequenced, and 15% to 20% of those sequences were non-productive. To predict cytomegalovirus infection status, the study combined high-throughput TCR immunosequencing, statistical association of individual TCRs with disease status, and machine learning.

Looking up the germline V gene yields CDR1 SGHDN and CDR2 FVKESK. The CDR3 holds 13 amino acids from the cysteine to the phenylalanine. Only CDR3 DNA remains: 39 bases, in frame from the first base. Cut back by 0 bases and 7 bases, the V and J ends lie 9 bases apart. General study outcomes and caveats: In a later analysis, most CMV-associated TCR beta chains were found to appear HLA-restricted, with HLA associations seemingly driven largely by CMV exposure. In vitro tests confirmed that three of the cytomegalovirus-associated TCR beta chains recognize cytomegalovirus antigens. The only immune exposure information available for the cohort was CMV serostatus. According to a later genetic analysis, donors in an Asian-associated ancestry cluster had fewer N-insertions in productive TCRs than the approximately 700-donor mean. In a later analysis, HLA-associated TCR beta chains were found to be more clonally expanded and to have lower generation probabilities than equally common non-associated chains. According to the authors, the approach could potentially be generalized to other disease states and immunological phenotypes. Some 16 rarely observed V segments, including chromosome 9 orphons, were excluded from the earlier analysis of some 590 of the donors because counts were too low. A cluster of highly shared sequence variants was judged likely to be a technical artifact of the sequencing pipeline. Specific HLA alleles were associated with more than 15,000 TCR beta sequences at a false discovery rate of 0.05 in a later analysis. Linkage disequilibrium might explain the correlated functional status among segregating V segments, but an unknown experimental factor could not be ruled out. The 87-base-pair reads could not distinguish some IMGT-functional V segments, including TRBV6-2 and TRBV6-3, so those segments were excluded. The cohort was sequenced for TCR beta chains only, and without alpha or paired-chain data the features that could be detected were limited. When HLA alleles, especially DR and DQ, strongly co-occurred, TCR associations were difficult to assign to individual alleles. Broadly in line with IMGT annotations, most TCR beta V segments showed up in productive rearrangements about 87% or about 30% of the time in an earlier analysis of under 700 of the donors. A further reported finding was that TCR beta sequences accurately predicted the HLA-A and HLA-B alleles for most subjects in the first cohort. In a later analysis, several top co-occurrence clusters were reported to appear linked to parvovirus B19, influenza, CMV and Epstein-Barr virus. While some public TCRs were present in many individuals, most TCR sequences turned up only very rarely across donors. According to a later analysis, TCR association rates differed among HLA loci, with DRB1 alleles showing the most associated TCRs and HLA-C alleles showing the fewest. V-gene and J-gene trimming of TCR beta chains was associated with a missense DCLRE1C variant in a later genetic analysis, and the association was replicated in an independent cohort. Because HLA typing was unavailable for some donors at each locus, only the typed subset was used in association tests. A total of about 150 TCR beta chains were listed by the study as associated with cytomegalovirus. Cytomegalovirus status was reported to be diagnosed by the classifier with high specificity and sensitivity in both the original and validation cohorts. Presence/absence analyses assumed roughly uniform sequencing depth across donors, an assumption that may not hold.

Libraries were prepared through the immunoSEQ multiplex PCR assay. For the multiplex PCR, a mixture combining 60 forward primers for TCR Vbeta segments and 13 reverse primers for TCR Jbeta segments was used. Amplification of the CDR3 region of rearranged TCR beta genes was performed with a multiplex PCR assay on genomic DNA. Amplified TCR beta libraries were sequenced as 87-base-pair reads on the Illumina HiSeq System. In the paper's pipeline: In a later analysis, some 80 million unique TCR beta chains were counted across the 500 to 850 repertoires, and roughly 11 million of these chains were shared by at least two donors. Raw reads were error-corrected and collapsed into unique sequences with a nearest-neighbor algorithm that merged closely related sequences to remove PCR and sequencing errors. Alignment of CDR3 sequences to IMGT reference sequences was used to assign V, D and J gene segments. For a sequence to be retained, a match of at least six nucleotides was required to both a V gene segment and a J gene segment. Rearrangements were called productive when the CDR3 lacked stop codons and stayed in frame with V and J; all others were non-productive. CDR3 was defined according to IMGT convention as the region running from the second conserved V-encoded cysteine to the conserved J-encoded phenylalanine. The earlier analysis of 587 of the donors excluded sequences that lacked an unambiguous match to a single V gene segment. In an earlier analysis of roughly 600 of the donors, a V segment was called functional when productive rearrangements were above 56.7%, and segregating when the standard deviation between donors exceeded 5%. A statistical classification framework was developed to diagnose cytomegalovirus status using the catalog of TCR beta chain sequences. In a later analysis, TCR nucleotide sequences were compared against IMGT/GENE-DB human TR gene sequences so that V and J genes could be assigned. In a later analysis, CDR3 sequences and most-parsimonious VDJ recombination scenarios were assigned using the TCRdist pipeline. In a later analysis, every TCR beta chain was defined by the combination of its CDR3 amino acid sequence and its V-gene family, and reads without a unique V-gene family were dropped. As a way to deal with suspected cross-contamination and a sequencing artifact, a later analysis dropped 450 to 600 nucleotide sequences that were highly shared and had low generation probability. A later analysis calculated a clonal expansion index for each public chain from normalized within-repertoire ranks of inferred template counts. In a later analysis, generation probabilities were computed with a VDJ recombination model fitted to out-of-frame rearrangements, and the resulting probabilities were checked against IGoR. In a later analysis, hypergeometric tests were used to score TCR-TCR, TCR-HLA and TCR-CMV co-occurrence, with a repertoire-size bias correction applied to TCR pairs. In a later analysis, false discovery rates were estimated by permuting HLA or CMV assignments 20 times. In a later analysis, co-occurring TCRs were grouped with DBSCAN, and TCRdist sequence similarity was added when clustering was performed within HLA-allele-positive subsets. Repertoires with fewer than 30,000 or more than 120,000 public chains were left out of co-occurrence clustering, as were a handful of repertoires with anomalous nucleotide sharing. Held by TCRdb, this immuneACCESS table contains in-frame sequences only and omits some clones. Under half of the omission traces to an unresolved V gene where checked; the cause of the rest is unknown. The D gene and trimming were derived from the DNA, and the V and J assignments and clone size from that table. This sample holds under 200,000 clones; more than 60% were observed only once. The ten largest account for around 3.1% of the sample.

The cohort consisted of 666 healthy bone marrow donors. At the time of sampling, all cohort members were nominally healthy, though unrecorded immune exposures were likely present. The donor tested CMV seropositive and was one of the 289 seropositive cohort members. A peripheral blood sample was provided by each donor, and peripheral blood mononuclear cells were used for TCR beta sequencing. The Qiagen DNeasy Blood Extraction Kit was used to extract genomic DNA from the blood cell samples. This clone was picked up one time. Its cognate antigen has yet to be identified. No quality values exist for individual bases; no much larger clone is one base distant.

This clonotype was sampled from a woman aged 50 to 60 in good health and CMV-seropositive. The chain was built from TRBV14 and TRBJ1-1; no D gene can be assigned with confidence. The source material was PBMCs. CDR3 region: CASSQEYIHEAFF. The DNA reads as follows: TGTGCCAGCAGCCAAGAATACATTCATGAAGCTTTCTTT.